This T cell receptor (beta chain) was documented in a study of vaccination and CD4 T cells after COVID-19. About the study: Convalescent participants consisted of six males and four females, two being Hispanic. Overlapping spike pools from SARS-CoV-2 and HCoV-NL63, HCoV-OC43 and HCoV-229E served as culture stimuli.

Scientists ran DNA taken from cultured CD4+ T cells through the Oncomine TCR Beta short-read assay for sequencing. TCRdb recomputed calls from the PCR reads with MiXCR, one row per CDR3 protein. The repertoire includes some 10,000 distinct CDR3 sequences, approximately 60% of them detected once, and 15% to 20% sits in the top ten. The sample's treatment: roughly 10-day PBMC culture with coronavirus spike peptide pools or control peptides (ViraFEST assay). In this sample, this clonotype turned up a few times. The antigen remains unidentified. The sequence derives from a human donor who had recovered from COVID-19. What was sequenced was CD4+ T cells from blood, cultured in vitro.

CDR3: CAISDPGAGAGTGELFF. In nucleotides, the CDR3 is TGTGCCATCAGTGACCCTGGGGCCGGAGCGGGCACCGGGGAGCTGTTTTTT. The chain uses TRBV10-3 and TRBJ2-2; a possible D gene is TRBD2 (6 bases). This CDR3 has 17 amino acids. Germline V gene lookup returns CDR1 ENHRY and CDR2 SYGVKD. V gave up 3 bases and J gave up 4 bases, with 18 bases separating them.